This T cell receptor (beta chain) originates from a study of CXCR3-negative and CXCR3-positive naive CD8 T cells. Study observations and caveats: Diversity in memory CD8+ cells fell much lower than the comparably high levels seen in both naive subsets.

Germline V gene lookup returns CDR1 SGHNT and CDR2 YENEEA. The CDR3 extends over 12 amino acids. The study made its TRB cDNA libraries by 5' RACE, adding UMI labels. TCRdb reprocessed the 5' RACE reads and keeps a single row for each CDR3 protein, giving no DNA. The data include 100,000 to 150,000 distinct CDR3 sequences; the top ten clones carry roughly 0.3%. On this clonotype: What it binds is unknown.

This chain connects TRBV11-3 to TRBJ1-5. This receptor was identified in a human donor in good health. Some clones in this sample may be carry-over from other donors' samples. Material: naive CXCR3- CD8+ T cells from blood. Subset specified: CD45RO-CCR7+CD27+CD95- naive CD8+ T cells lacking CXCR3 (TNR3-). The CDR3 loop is CASSAKIQPQHF.